The 17 T cell receptor beta chains below come from one sample, sequenced in a study of cytomegalovirus exposure and HLA in healthy donors. A multiplex PCR was run with 60 Vbeta primers and 13 Jbeta primers. Clones were read by immunoSEQ multiplex PCR, and TCRdb kept only the in-frame ones, dropping some. The data hold 95,000 to 100,000 clones, with about 75% observed a single time. The specimen was PBMCs. The receptors here all came from a man between 35 and 55 years old in good health and CMV-seropositive.

The chain recombines TRBV7-8 with TRBJ1-3, with a tentative D call TRBD1 (5 bases). V gave up 3 bases and J gave up 9 bases, with 18 bases separating them. From germline, CDR1 is SGHVS and CDR2 FQNEAQ. CDR3 length: 15 residues. The chain's CDR3 is CASSLSADPGGTIYF. DNA of the CDR3: TGTGCCAGCAGCTTGAGCGCGGACCCCGGGGGCACCATATATTTT.

This clone was seen only a few times. This chain joins TRBV6-4 and TRBJ2-2; D possibly corresponds to TRBD1 (6 bases). Looked up from germline, CDR1 is MRHNA and CDR2 is SNTAGT. Trimming pared 6 bases from V and 1 base from J, leaving 9 bases between. CDR3 length: 14 residues. The CDR3 nucleotides are TGTGCCAGCAGCCCGGACAGGAACACCGGGGAGCTGTTTTTT. The encoded protein is CASSPDRNTGELFF.

This clone was seen a few times. The chain carries TRBV12-5 and TRBJ1-6, with a possible D match to TRBD1 (5 bases). The CDR3 runs to 14 residues. With 3 bases removed from V and 9 bases from J, the gap between germline ends came to 12 bases. Germline V gives CDR1 LGHNT, CDR2 FRNRAP. The CDR3 protein is CASGFGQGGSPLHF. CDR3 coding DNA: TGTGCTAGTGGTTTTGGCCAGGGTGGTTCACCCCTCCACTTT.

The chain combines TRBV27 with TRBJ1-1, with D perhaps matching TRBD1 (6 bases). The CDR3 totals 14 residues. Looked up from germline, CDR1 is MNHEY and CDR2 is SMNVEV (reference sequence). The ends were cut back, 5 bases at V and 1 base at J, with 11 bases in the middle. The DNA for the CDR3 is TGTGCCAGCAGTCCCACAGGGAAGAACACTGAAGCTTTCTTT. This encodes CASSPTGKNTEAFF.

This chain joins TRBV11-2 and TRBJ2-5; 13 bases are shared with TRBD2. The V gene's germline CDR1 is SGHAT and CDR2 FQNNGV. Germline trimming cut 4 bases from V and 2 bases from J; bases unmatched to any gene: 1. The CDR3 loop spans 15 amino acids. The CDR3 DNA is TGTGCCAGCAGCTCGGGACTAGCGGGACAAGAGACCCAGTACTTC. Translated: CASSSGLAGQETQYF.

The CDR3 DNA reads TGTGCCAGCTCAATAGCGGGAGGGGAGCAGTACTTC. This encodes CASSIAGGEQYF. V gene TRBV28 combines with J gene TRBJ2-7, with TRBD2 matching over 11 bases. The length of the CDR3 is 12 residues. Germline lookup yields CDR1 MDHEN and CDR2 SYDVKM. V shed 8 bases and J 7 bases; nucleotides not matched to a gene: 4.

J is TRBJ2-7 and V is TRBV28; 7 bases map to TRBD1. Germline CDR1 is MDHEN and CDR2 is SYDVKM. The CDR3 totals 14 residues. Unmatched junction bases numbered 6, after V lost 6 bases and J lost 1 base. The CDR3 nucleotides are TGTGCCAGCAGCTCTTCGACAGGGTCCTACGAGCAGTACTTC. It is translated as CASSSSTGSYEQYF. The entire variable domain, with the rest obtained from reference TRBV28 and TRBJ2-7, is as follows: DVKVTQSSRYLVKRTGEKVFLECVQDMDHENMFWYRQDPGLGLRLIYFSYDVKMKEKGDIPEGYSVSREKKERFSLILESASTNQTSMYLCASSSSTGSYEQYFGPGTRLTVT.

The chain uses TRBV28 and TRBJ1-1; maybe TRBD1 (5 bases). Trimming removed 1 base at V and 1 base at J, with 10 bases between. Germline values: CDR1 MDHEN, CDR2 SYDVKM. This CDR3 comprises 15 residues. The CDR3 reads CASSLFGGSNTEAFF. CDR3 sequence (DNA): TGTGCCAGCAGTTTATTCGGGGGGTCGAACACTGAAGCTTTCTTT.

The CDR3 loop is CASSLGDSPYEQYF. The CDR3 nucleotides are TGTGCCAGCAGCTTGGGGGACTCCCCCTACGAGCAGTACTTC. The V gene is TRBV5-4, the J gene TRBJ2-5; the D gene is possibly TRBD2 (6 bases). Judging by the DNA end, TRBJ2-7 fits better; the J call may be wrong. Looked up from germline, CDR1 is SGHNT and CDR2 is YYREEE (reference sequence). CDR3 length: 14 residues.

V gene TRBV9 combines with J gene TRBJ1-6; D remains ambiguous. From germline, CDR1 is SGDLS and CDR2 YYNGEE. The V and J ends lost 0 bases and 10 bases respectively, with 8 bases between them. The CDR3 has 13 amino acids. Here the CDR3 DNA reads TGTGCCAGCAGCGTAGCCCCTAACTCACCCCTCCACTTT. Protein sequence: CASSVAPNSPLHF.

J is TRBJ2-5 and V is TRBV7-8; D uncertain. V was clipped by 1 base and J by 5 bases, with 8 bases between them. The CDR3 extends over 13 amino acids. Germline CDR1 SGHVS, CDR2 FQNEAQ. DNA of the CDR3: TGTGCCAGCAGCTTAGGGGCGCAGGAGACCCAGTACTTC. It codes for CASSLGAQETQYF.

This chain's CDR3 is CASSLNAGGVTEAFF. The CDR3 DNA follows: TGTGCCAGCAGTTTGAATGCAGGGGGAGTCACTGAAGCTTTCTTT. V gene TRBV28 combines with J gene TRBJ1-1; 7 positions agree with TRBD1. CDR1 and CDR2 (germline): MDHEN, SYDVKM. The CDR3 has 15 amino acids. V was clipped by 3 bases and J by 4 bases; unmatched bases: 8.

The V gene is TRBV7-3, the J gene TRBJ2-7; a possible D gene is TRBD1 (6 bases). The CDR3 loop spans 13 amino acids. From germline, CDR1 is SGHTA and CDR2 FQGTGA. Trimming left V 2 bases short and J 3 bases short, with 8 bases between. The CDR3 reads CASSLRQDYEQYF. The CDR3 coding sequence is TGTGCCAGCAGCTTACGACAGGACTACGAGCAGTACTTC.

About this clone itself: An end of the junction does not agree with germline; a read error may underlie this. The genes are TRBV7-9 and TRBJ1-2; 10 positions match TRBD1. From germline, CDR1 is SEHNR and CDR2 FQNEAQ (reference sequence). The CDR3 is 16 amino acids. CDR3 DNA: TGTTCCAGCAGCTTGGTGGGGGACAGGGGAGACTATGGCTACACCTTC. Its protein is CSSSLVGDRGDYGYTF.

The chain is built from TRBV2 and TRBJ2-2; TRBD2 might be the D (6 bases). Germline CDR1 SNHLY, CDR2 FYNNEI. Between the trimmed V and J ends, which lost 1 base and 7 bases, there was a span of 10 bases. This CDR3 contains 14 residues. CDR3 sequence reads: CASSEVSGDGELFF. For the CDR3, the DNA is TGTGCCAGCAGTGAAGTTAGCGGCGACGGGGAGCTGTTTTTT.

The chain carries TRBV25-1 and TRBJ2-3; D uncertain. Per the germline V gene, CDR1 is MGHDK and CDR2 is SYGVNS. This CDR3 contains 13 residues. The V end lost 5 bases, the J end lost 2 bases, and 8 bases lay between the germline ends. The CDR3 coding sequence is TGTGCCAGCAGTCCGGAGTACACAGATACGCAGTATTTT. Translating it yields CASSPEYTDTQYF.

The rearrangement joins TRBV7-8 to TRBJ1-2, with 8 nucleotides matching TRBD1. The J segment lost 5 bases and the V segment lost 5 bases, leaving 1 base of the junction unmatched. Germline lookup yields CDR1 SGHVS and CDR2 FQNEAQ. The length of the CDR3 is 12 residues. CDR3 DNA sequence: TGTGCCAGCAGCGGACAGGGTTATGGCTACACCTTC. The encoded protein is CASSGQGYGYTF.